These 23 T cell receptor beta chains came from one sample sequenced in a study of TIL therapy for anti-PD-1-resistant metastatic lung cancer. The sample's time point: pre-treatment sample, taken before nivolumab and TIL therapy. Pleural nodules or supraclavicular lymph nodes made up most of the excised metastases sampled. The libraries were made with immunoSEQ v3. Method: immunoSEQ multiplex PCR; TCRdb's copy keeps in-frame clones and lacks some. This table has 95,000 or so clones, about two thirds appearing once. The sequencing here drew on tumor tissue, taken at baseline. These TCRs come from a person aged 25 to 85 with non-small cell lung cancer.

This sequence joins TRBV10-1 and TRBJ1-1; a possible D gene is TRBD1 (5 bases). The CDR3 extends over 13 amino acids. CDR1 is WNHNN and CDR2 is SYGVQD in the germline V gene (reference sequence). Trimming removed 4 bases at V and 0 bases at J, with 6 bases between. Here the CDR3 reads CASSGQMNTEAFF. The CDR3, as DNA: TGCGCCAGCAGTGGACAGATGAACACTGAAGCTTTCTTT.

The chain uses TRBV20-1 and TRBJ2-7; possibly TRBD1 for D (5 bases). The germline V gene encodes CDR1 DFQATT and CDR2 SNEGSKA (reference sequence). The CDR3 is made up of 12 amino acids. V shed 3 bases and J shed 6 bases, with 12 bases lying between them. In DNA, the CDR3 is TGCAGTGCTAGTTTCAGAAGGGGCGAGCAGTACTTC. It specifies CSASFRRGEQYF.

A single count supports this clone. The chain is built from TRBV5-4 and TRBJ2-1; no clear D gene. The CDR3 covers 13 residues. Deletions cut 0 bases from V and 2 bases from J, with 3 bases between. CDR1 is SGHNT and CDR2 is YYREEE in the germline V gene (reference sequence). CDR3 sequence reads: CASSLDTYNEQFF. CDR3 sequence (DNA): TGTGCCAGCAGCTTGGACACCTACAATGAGCAGTTCTTC.

The J gene is TRBJ1-2, the V gene TRBV5-5, with a tentative D call TRBD1 (5 bases). The CDR3 runs to 14 residues. Germline V gene data show CDR1 as SGHKS and CDR2 as YYEKEE (reference sequence). Trimming removed 4 bases from V and 4 bases from J, with 14 bases in between. CDR3 protein: CASSRGGAGYGYTF. CDR3 coding DNA: TGTGCCAGCAGCAGGGGCGGGGCGGGCTATGGCTACACCTTC.

This sequence joins TRBV9 and TRBJ2-7, with 9 bases aligning to TRBD2. CDR3 length: 14 amino acids. Germline V gene lookup returns CDR1 SGDLS and CDR2 YYNGEE. Trimming cost V 4 bases and J 6 bases; bases outside gene matches: 8. The CDR3 reads CASSPGTSPIEQYF. CDR3 sequence (DNA): TGTGCCAGCAGCCCCGGGACTAGCCCAATCGAGCAGTACTTC.

This clone was seen a single time. The J gene is TRBJ1-1, the V gene TRBV10-2; tentatively, D is TRBD1 (5 bases). V was trimmed by 7 bases and J by 4 bases, leaving 13 bases between them. The CDR3 extends over 13 amino acids. Germline CDR1 is WSHSY and CDR2 is SAAADI. The CDR3, as DNA: TGCGCCAGCAACCAGGGAATGGGCACTGAAGCTTTCTTT. Amino acids: CASNQGMGTEAFF.

This clone has just a few counts. This chain links TRBV28 with TRBJ1-4; D might be TRBD1 (5 bases). Germline-derived CDR1 and CDR2 are MDHEN and SYDVKM. This CDR3 comprises 15 residues. Trimming stripped 5 bases from V and 3 bases from J, with 13 bases between. The CDR3 DNA sequence: TGTGCCAGCAGTGTCTACGCGGGGCCTAATGAAAAACTGTTTTTT. Translated: CASSVYAGPNEKLFF.

This clone has just a few counts. Other DNA sequences in the same sample also yield this CDR3. The chain links TRBV28 to TRBJ2-7; D is unresolved. Trimming pared 6 bases from V and 5 bases from J, leaving 11 bases between. From germline, CDR1 is MDHEN and CDR2 SYDVKM. The CDR3 is made up of 12 amino acids. The CDR3 sequence: CASSSTFDEQYF. Written as DNA, the CDR3 is TGTGCCAGCAGCAGTACTTTTGACGAGCAGTACTTC.

V is TRBV29-1 and J is TRBJ1-1; unclear D gene. This CDR3 is 10 amino acids long. Looked up from germline, CDR1 is SQVTM and CDR2 is ANQGSEA. The V end was cut by 2 bases, the J end by 10 bases, with 8 bases between. The CDR3 coding sequence is TGCAGCGTTGAACCAGCTGCAGCTTTCTTT. This gives the protein CSVEPAAAFF.

This clone was counted a few times. The chain joins TRBV7-8 to TRBJ1-2; TRBD1 is a possible D gene (5 bases). CDR3 size: 14 residues. Germline V lookup: CDR1 SGHVS, CDR2 FQNEAQ. V was cut by 4 bases and J by 3 bases, with 12 bases left in between. The CDR3 reads CASSSRGGYYGYTF. The CDR3 DNA reads TGTGCCAGCAGCTCCCGGGGGGGATACTATGGCTACACCTTC.

Within the sample, this clone is medium-sized. This rearrangement joins TRBV2 to TRBJ2-5; no reliable D call. Trimming took off 8 bases at V and 2 bases at J, with 9 bases between the two ends. The CDR3 totals 12 residues. CDR1 and CDR2 (germline): SNHLY, FYNNEI. Written as DNA, the CDR3 is TGTGCCAGCTCGCGAGAGCAAGAGACCCAGTACTTC. Its translation: CASSREQETQYF.

The rearrangement links TRBV5-1 to TRBJ2-5, with 12 bases lining up with TRBD2. Germline V gene data show CDR1 as SGHRS and CDR2 as YFSETQ. J was trimmed by 2 bases and V by 3 bases; bases with no gene match: 5. CDR3 length: 16 residues. The CDR3 sequence: CASSYTSGGFQETQYF. CDR3 nucleotides: TGCGCCAGCAGCTATACTAGCGGGGGGTTTCAAGAGACCCAGTACTTC.

This clone was seen more than once but under ten times. The chain uses TRBV18 and TRBJ2-3, with a weak D call TRBD1 (6 bases). Germline-derived CDR1 and CDR2 are KGHSH and LQKENI. The V end lost 4 bases, the J end lost 2 bases, and 13 bases lay between the germline ends. The CDR3 consists of 15 residues. The CDR3 sequence is CASSRGRTDTDTQYF. The CDR3 nucleotides read TGTGCCAGCTCACGCGGCAGGACAGACACAGATACGCAGTATTTT.

This clone was seen a single time. The rearrangement joins TRBV18 to TRBJ1-2; 10 bases line up with TRBD1. Germline V gene data show CDR1 as KGHSH and CDR2 as LQKENI. J gave up 8 bases and V 5 bases, and 11 bases lay outside the gene matches. This CDR3 is 15 amino acids long. The CDR3 sequence: CASSAGQGTLQGYTF. DNA of the CDR3: TGTGCCAGCTCAGCGGGACAGGGGACCCTTCAAGGCTACACCTTC.

On this clone itself: The sample carries other DNA sequences with the same CDR3. The V call is TRBV19, the J call TRBJ2-7; TRBD1 is a possible D gene (6 bases). The V end was cut by 1 base, the J end by 1 base, with 8 bases between. CDR1 and CDR2 from the germline V gene are LNHDA and SQIVND (reference sequence). The CDR3 has 14 amino acids. The CDR3 region has the DNA TGTGCCAGTAGTATAGGGACAGCTTCCTACGAGCAGTACTTC. Translating it yields CASSIGTASYEQYF.

The sample holds one count of this clone. This CDR3 is CASSPTFTGTLVYF. The DNA of the CDR3 is TGTGCCAGCAGCCCCACGTTTACCGGGACACTCGTTTACTTC. This sequence joins TRBV3-1 (or the pseudogene TRBV3-2) and TRBJ2-7; the D gene is possibly TRBD1 (6 bases). Per germline, CDR1 LGHDT and CDR2 YNNKEL (reference sequence). Trimming removed 4 bases at V and 13 bases at J, with 23 bases between. The CDR3 spans 14 residues.

This clone occurred a few times. The rearrangement links TRBV13 to TRBJ2-5, with 9 bases aligning to TRBD1. After removal of 5 bases from V and 5 bases from J, the junction contained 9 bases not matched to a gene. CDR1 PRHDT and CDR2 FYEKMQ come from the germline V gene (reference sequence). The CDR3 extends over 15 amino acids. CDR3 region: CASSTRTGVMETQYF. CDR3 sequence (DNA): TGTGCCAGCAGCACCCGGACAGGGGTTATGGAGACCCAGTACTTC.

The V call is TRBV5-1, the J call TRBJ2-2; D tentatively fits TRBD1 or TRBD2 (5 bases each). V was pared by 0 bases and J by 9 bases, with 12 bases between. The CDR3 totals 14 residues. In germline, CDR1 is SGHRS, CDR2 YFSETQ. The CDR3 here is CASSLAAGARELFF. The CDR3, as DNA: TGCGCCAGCAGCTTGGCCGCCGGGGCTAGGGAGCTGTTTTTT.

This chain uses TRBV6-6 with TRBJ2-7; no firm D call. Germline assignment: CDR1 MNHNY and CDR2 SVGAGI (reference sequence). V was cut by 4 bases and J by 2 bases, with 9 bases left in between. The CDR3 contains 13 residues. CDR3 bases: TGTGCCAGCAGTTCTTGGACCGCCTACGAGCAGTACTTC. Its protein is CASSSWTAYEQYF.

There are a few counts of this clone. The chain combines TRBV7-2 with TRBJ1-1; perhaps TRBD1 as D (5 bases). Trimming stripped 4 bases from V and 2 bases from J, with 14 bases between. The germline CDR1 and CDR2 sequences are SGHTA and FQGNSA. The CDR3 runs 15 residues. CDR3 DNA: TGTGCCAGCAGCTATCTCGGGGCCGCTAACACTGAAGCTTTCTTT. Protein product: CASSYLGAANTEAFF.

This clone was counted at least ten times. This sequence joins TRBV7-3 and TRBJ2-7; the D gene is possibly TRBD2 (5 bases). CDR3 length: 17 residues. V lost 1 base and J 2 bases, leaving 18 bases between the germline ends. Per the germline V gene, CDR1 is SGHTA and CDR2 is FQGTGA. CDR3 sequence reads: CASSLSKIATPTYEQYF. CDR3 nucleotide sequence: TGTGCCAGCAGCTTAAGTAAAATAGCGACGCCTACCTACGAGCAGTACTTC.

This chain joins TRBV6-2 or TRBV6-3 and TRBJ2-1; D call uncertain. The CDR3 covers 17 residues. CDR1 is MNHEY and CDR2 is SVGEGT in the germline V gene. The germline V and J ends were trimmed by 5 bases and 1 base, with 18 bases remaining between them. CDR3 region: CASSPPPGGWSYNEQFF. The CDR3 DNA reads TGTGCCAGCAGTCCCCCTCCGGGCGGATGGTCCTACAATGAGCAGTTCTTC.

J is TRBJ2-3 and V is TRBV27; D perhaps matches TRBD1 (6 bases). Germline V gene lookup returns CDR1 MNHEY and CDR2 SMNVEV (reference sequence). Trimming took off 6 bases at V and 4 bases at J, with 17 bases between the two ends. The CDR3 spans 15 residues. CDR3 DNA: TGTGCCAGCAGGCAGGGGCCCGGGGTCGCAGATACGCAGTATTTT. Protein sequence: CASRQGPGVADTQYF.